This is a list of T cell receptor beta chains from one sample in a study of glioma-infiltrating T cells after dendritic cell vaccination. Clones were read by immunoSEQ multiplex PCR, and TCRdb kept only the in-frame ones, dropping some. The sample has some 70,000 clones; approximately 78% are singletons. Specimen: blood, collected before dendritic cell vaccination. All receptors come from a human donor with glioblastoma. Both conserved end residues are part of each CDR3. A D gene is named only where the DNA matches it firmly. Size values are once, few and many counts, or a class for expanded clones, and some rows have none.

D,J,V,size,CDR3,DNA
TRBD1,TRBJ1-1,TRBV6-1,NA,CASRLDRVGTEAFF,TGTGCCAGCAGGCTGGACAGGGTTGGCACTGAAGCTTTCTTT
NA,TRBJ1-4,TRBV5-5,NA,CASSLEGVANEKLFF,TGTGCCAGCAGCTTGGAGGGGGTCGCTAATGAAAAACTGTTTTTT
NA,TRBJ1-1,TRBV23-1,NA,CASSQVRGWTEAFF,TGCGCCAGCAGTCAGGTCCGGGGATGGACTGAAGCTTTCTTT
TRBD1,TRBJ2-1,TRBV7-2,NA,CASSNPGGGYNEQFF,TGTGCCAGCAGCAACCCAGGGGGCGGCTACAATGAGCAGTTCTTC
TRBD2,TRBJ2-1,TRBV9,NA,CASSAVGTTYNEQFF,TGTGCCAGCAGCGCCGTCGGGACTACTTACAATGAGCAGTTCTTC
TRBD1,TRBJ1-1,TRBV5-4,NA,CASSSGQRMNTGAFF,TGTGCCAGCAGCTCGGGACAGCGGATGAACACTGGGGCTTTCTTT
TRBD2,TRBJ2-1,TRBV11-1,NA,CASSLSSGVYNEQFF,TGTGCCAGCAGCTTAAGCAGCGGGGTCTACAATGAGCAGTTCTTC
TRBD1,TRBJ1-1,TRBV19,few,CASSIERDRTEAFF,TGTGCCAGTAGTATAGAACGGGACAGAACTGAAGCTTTCTTT
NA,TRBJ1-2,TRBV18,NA,CAIRQENYGYTF,TGTGCCATCAGACAGGAAAACTATGGCTACACCTTC
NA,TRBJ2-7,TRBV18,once,CASSEGQPAPYEQYF,TGTGCCAGCTCGGAGGGACAGCCTGCCCCCTACGAGCAGTACTTC
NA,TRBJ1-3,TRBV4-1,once,CASSQPPGGRGNTIYF,TGCGCCAGCAGCCAACCCCCCGGGGGGAGAGGAAACACCATATATTTT
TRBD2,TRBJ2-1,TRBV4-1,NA,CASSRSGLAGDNEQFF,TGCGCCAGCAGCCGTTCGGGACTAGCGGGGGACAATGAGCAGTTCTTC
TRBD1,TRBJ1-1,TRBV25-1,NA,CASSESGGETEAFF,TGTGCCAGCAGTGAATCAGGGGGCGAGACTGAAGCTTTCTTT
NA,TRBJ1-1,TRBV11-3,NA,CASSLGANGEAFF,TGTGCCAGCAGCTTAGGAGCTAACGGGGAAGCTTTCTTT
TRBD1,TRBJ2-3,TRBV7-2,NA,CASSKTRRGRSTDTQYF,TGTGCCAGCAGCAAGACGCGTAGGGGGCGGAGCACAGATACGCAGTATTTT
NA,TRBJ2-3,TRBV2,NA,CASSAAGVDTQYF,TGTGCCAGCTCCGCCGCAGGGGTCGATACGCAGTATTTT
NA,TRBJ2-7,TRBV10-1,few,CASSESVYEQYF,TGCGCCAGCAGTGAGTCTGTATACGAGCAGTACTTC
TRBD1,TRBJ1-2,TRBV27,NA,CASSSNRGDYGYTF,TGTGCCAGCAGTTCAAACAGGGGAGACTATGGCTACACCTTC
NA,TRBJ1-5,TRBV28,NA,CASSLNLDQPQHF,TGTGCCAGCAGTTTAAACCTAGATCAGCCCCAGCATTTT
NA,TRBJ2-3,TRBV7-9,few,CASTPPGTDTQYF,TGTGCCAGCACCCCGCCGGGCACAGATACGCAGTATTTT
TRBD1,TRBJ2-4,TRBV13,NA,CASSLIGTVAVLAKNIQYF,TGTGCCAGCAGCTTGATCGGGACAGTAGCCGTACTAGCCAAAAACATTCAGTACTTC
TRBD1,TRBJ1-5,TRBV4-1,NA,CASSQYTGARQPQHF,TGCGCCAGCAGCCAATATACAGGGGCCAGACAGCCCCAGCATTTT
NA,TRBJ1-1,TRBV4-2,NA,CASSHKRVEAEAFF,TGTGCCAGCAGCCATAAGAGGGTGGAGGCCGAAGCTTTCTTT
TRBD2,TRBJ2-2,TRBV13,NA,CASSPVLGGTGEPFF,TGTGCCAGCAGCCCCGTACTCGGGGGGACCGGGGAGCCGTTTTTT